The clone carrying this TCR beta chain was recorded a few times. Its specificity is unknown. The CDR3 runs 12 residues. Between the trimmed V and J ends, which lost 7 bases and 12 bases, there was a span of 18 bases. From germline, CDR1 is MDHEN and CDR2 SYDVKM. The data originate from a study of beta chain features in type 1 diabetes. The wider study: The study found patients and healthy donors alike in age, gender and cell yields.

Expressed TCRB transcripts were sequenced because the isolated RNA had all been reverse transcribed beforehand. Sequenced by immunoSEQ multiplex PCR; TCRdb stores in-frame clones only, minus some. Of about 280,000 clones in the sample, 15% were seen once. A heparinised blood draw that averaged about 110 mL was obtained once from each donor. General observations from the study: The study found moderately but significantly shorter TCRB CDR3s in all four CD4+ subsets of Type 1 diabetes patients. Patients' naive, central memory and regulatory TCRB repertoires appeared more alike than those of healthy donors. Individuals with type 1 diabetes displayed fewer insertions and more deletions at VDJ junctions.

Material: naive CD4+ T cells from blood. The clonotype comes from a man aged 18 to 35 with type 1 diabetes. V and J are TRBV28 and TRBJ1-2, with a weak D call TRBD1 (6 bases). The DNA for the CDR3 is TGTGCCAGCACCCGGTCAGGGGCGGTCCACACCTTC. Translating it yields CASTRSGAVHTF.